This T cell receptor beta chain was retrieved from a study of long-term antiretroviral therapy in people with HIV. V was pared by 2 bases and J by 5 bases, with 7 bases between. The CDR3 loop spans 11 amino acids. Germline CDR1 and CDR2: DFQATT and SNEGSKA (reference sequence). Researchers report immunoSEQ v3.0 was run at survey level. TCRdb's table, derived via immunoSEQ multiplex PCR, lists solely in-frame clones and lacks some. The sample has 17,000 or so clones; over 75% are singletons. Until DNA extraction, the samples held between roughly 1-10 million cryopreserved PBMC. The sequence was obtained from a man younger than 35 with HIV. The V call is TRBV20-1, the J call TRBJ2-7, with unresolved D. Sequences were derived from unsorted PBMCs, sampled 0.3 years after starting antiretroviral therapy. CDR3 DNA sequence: TGCAGTGCTAGACGGACCCACGAGCAGTACTTC. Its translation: CSARRTHEQYF.